The entry below gives a single T cell receptor beta chain sequence along with its context. A far larger clone is off by one base, so a read error is likely. Method: immunoSEQ multiplex PCR; TCRdb's copy keeps in-frame clones and lacks some. The sample shows around 440,000 clones, approximately 77% of them seen only once. The ends lost 4 bases at V and 7 bases at J; junction bases unmatched: 6. Germline V gene lookup returns CDR1 MDHEN and CDR2 SYDVKM. The CDR3 length is 13 residues. The data were obtained in a study of shared clonotypes between healthy human individuals. The chain is built from TRBV28 and TRBJ2-5, with TRBD2 matching over 7 bases. The receptor's source is a woman aged 40 to 50 in good health. Some clones in this sample may be carry-over from other donors' samples. Sequenced sample: PBMCs. This chain's CDR3 is CASSSIWGGTQYF. In DNA, the CDR3 is TGTGCCAGCAGTTCAATCTGGGGGGGGACCCAGTACTTC.